The subject of this entry is one T cell receptor (beta chain). Antigen unknown. This specimen comes from a study of graft-versus-host responses after intestinal transplantation. Study background: Among the recipients, transplants were multivisceral, liver-intestinal, or isolated intestinal.

The study's findings and limits: Allografts of one patient group, those with graft-donor T cell macrochimerism, had high graft-versus-host to host-versus-graft clonal ratios. Declining HvG levels early post-transplant were linked to peak circulating GvH clone levels. GvH clones surfaced in recipient marrow, some emerging earlier in ileum or blood.

Sequenced by immunoSEQ multiplex PCR; TCRdb stores in-frame clones only, minus some. The sample comprises more than 65,000 clones, roughly 91% of which are singletons, and roughly 0.31% rests with the top ten. Trimming took off 5 bases at V and 2 bases at J, with 14 bases between the two ends. Germline CDR1 and CDR2: SGHRS and YFSETQ. The CDR3 runs to 14 residues. Here the sequenced sample was unstimulated CD4+ T cells sorted from spleen or lymph node cells, taken before intestinal transplant. This chain links TRBV5-1 with TRBJ2-7; possibly TRBD1 for D (6 bases). The sequence derives from a human donor who received an intestinal transplant. CDR3 loop: CASSRENRAYEQYF. As DNA, the CDR3 is TGCGCCAGCAGTAGGGAGAACAGGGCCTACGAGCAGTACTTC.